A single sample gave rise to the 18 T cell receptor beta chains below, sequenced in a study of blood T cell repertoires in COVID-19 (dated by TCRdb to 2019 to 2021). Library preparation employed the immunoSEQ multiplex PCR assay. Here the immuneACCESS table is served through TCRdb, limited to in-frame sequences with V and J called. Missing clones are a known gap in these copies; in checked studies unresolved V genes cover under half, and the rest lacks a known reason. The sample has approximately 450,000 clones on record, 80% to 90% of them singletons. The top ten clones comprise 1.1% of the sample. The sequencing input was PBMCs or T cells enriched from blood (not recorded which). The receptors originated from a man aged 30 to 39 who had recovered from COVID-19.

The rearrangement links TRBV10-2 to TRBJ1-1; the D is unclear. The CDR3 runs 13 residues. CDR1 and CDR2 (germline): WSHSY, SAAADI. V lost 4 bases to trimming and J lost 1 base, with 7 bases between them. The CDR3 nucleotides are TGCGCCAGCAGTGTACAGCCGAACACTGAAGCTTTCTTT. As protein: CASSVQPNTEAFF.

CDR3 bases: TGCGCCAGCCATCGGCTTCGGGGGAGCCGCGGGGGCACTGAAGCTTTCTTT. Protein: CASHRLRGSRGGTEAFF. The chain carries TRBV4-1 and TRBJ1-1; TRBD1 is a possible D gene (5 bases). The CDR3 length is 17 residues. The germline CDR1 and CDR2 sequences are MGHRA and YSYEKL. The V end was cut by 8 bases, the J end by 4 bases, with 26 bases between.

This rearrangement joins TRBV7-6 to TRBJ2-1, with TRBD2 matching 9 bases. The CDR3 contains 15 residues. Trimming cost V 4 bases and J 7 bases; bases outside gene matches: 8. Germline V CDR1 and CDR2: SGHVS, FNYEAQ. The CDR3 reads CASSSVAGALNEQFF. The CDR3 DNA follows: TGTGCCAGCAGCTCAGTAGCGGGAGCTTTGAATGAGCAGTTCTTC.

The rearrangement links TRBV6-5 to TRBJ1-6; 7 bases align to TRBD1. This CDR3 region has 14 residues. CDR1 and CDR2 from the germline V gene are MNHEY and SVGAGI. V lost 6 bases, J lost 7 bases, and 6 bases stayed unmatched. In DNA form, the CDR3 reads TGTGCCAGCAGGCCTCGACAGGGAAATTCACCCCTCCACTTT. This sequence encodes CASRPRQGNSPLHF.

This sequence joins TRBV10-3 and TRBJ2-3, with no clear D. The germline gives CDR1 ENHRY, CDR2 SYGVKD. The V end lost 4 bases, the J end lost 6 bases, and 17 bases lay between the germline ends. This CDR3 contains 15 residues. Here the CDR3 DNA reads TGTGCCATCAGTGCAACCTCCTGGAGAGCGGATACGCAGTATTTT. The encoded protein is CAISATSWRADTQYF.

The chain joins TRBV4-1 to TRBJ1-2; 7 positions match TRBD1. Germline-derived CDR1 and CDR2 are MGHRA and YSYEKL. The CDR3 is made up of 21 amino acids. V lost 3 bases, J lost 3 bases, and 25 bases stayed unmatched. The DNA of the CDR3 is TGCGCCAGCAGCCACCTCACCCCCCAACGAGGGGGCAGATCTCCCTACTATGGCTACACCTTC. Protein product: CASSHLTPQRGGRSPYYGYTF.

This rearrangement joins TRBV11-1 to TRBJ1-4; TRBD1 aligns across 7 bases. Germline assignment: CDR1 SGHAT and CDR2 FQDESV (reference sequence). This CDR3 region has 16 residues. J lost 5 bases, V lost 4 bases, and 10 bases had no gene match. CDR3 sequence reads: CASSSGATGRNEKLFF. The CDR3 bases are TGTGCCAGCAGCTCGGGGGCGACAGGGAGAAATGAAAAACTGTTTTTT. Complete variable domain (other parts from reference TRBV11-1 and TRBJ1-4): EAEVAQSPRYKITEKSQAVAFWCDPISGHATLYWYRQILGQGPELLVQFQDESVVDDSQLPKDRFSAERLKGVDSTLKIQPAELGDSAMYLCASSSGATGRNEKLFFGSGTQLSVL.

Turning to this clone: One end of the junction is discordant with germline, which a read error may explain. This chain connects TRBV2 to TRBJ1-5; D is ambiguous. The CDR3 spans 12 residues. Germline lookup yields CDR1 SNHLY and CDR2 FYNNEI. As DNA, the CDR3 is TGTGCCAGCAGCCACTCGGTGGAGATCGTTAATTTT. This codes for CASSHSVEIVNF.

The gene calls are TRBV6-5 and TRBJ2-3; TRBD2 agrees at 9 bases. The CDR3 is 14 amino acids. Losses at the gene ends were 7 bases for V and 3 bases for J; bases not matched to a gene: 5. Germline CDR1 reads MNHEY; CDR2 reads SVGAGI. CDR3 region: CASILSGRTDTQYF. CDR3 DNA: TGTGCCAGCATACTTAGCGGGAGAACAGATACGCAGTATTTT.

The V gene is TRBV21-1, the J gene TRBJ1-5; TRBD1, the table's D call, was not compared with the DNA. TRBV21-1 is noted as a pseudogene. The CDR3 extends over 14 amino acids. The CDR3 region has the DNA TGTGCCAGCAGCCAAAGTTCAGGAAATCAGCCCCAGCATTTT. Encoded protein: CASSQSSGNQPQHF.

J is TRBJ1-4 and V is TRBV3-1 (or the pseudogene TRBV3-2), with D tentatively TRBD1 (5 bases). CDR1 is LGHDT and CDR2 is YNNKEL in the germline V gene (reference sequence). V lost 3 bases, J lost 3 bases, and 14 bases lay in between. The CDR3 loop spans 16 amino acids. CDR3 DNA sequence: TGTGCCAGCAGCCAGCGACGGGGGGTCGCTAATGAAAAACTGTTTTTT. Its translation: CASSQRRGVANEKLFF.

V and J are TRBV10-2 and TRBJ2-7; 7 nucleotides match TRBD1. Germline CDR1 reads WSHSY; CDR2 reads SAAADI. CDR3 length: 15 amino acids. The trim removed 4 bases at V and 4 bases at J, leaving 10 bases unmatched. CDR3 in DNA: TGCGCCAGCAGTGGAGCCGGGACAGAAAAATACGAGCAGTACTTC. It encodes CASSGAGTEKYEQYF.

The chain recombines TRBV4-1 with TRBJ1-3; the match to TRBD1 covers 9 bases. Trimming cost V 6 bases and J 2 bases; bases outside gene matches: 8. The CDR3 has 16 residues. Germline loops: CDR1 MGHRA, CDR2 YSYEKL. CDR3 nucleotides: TGCGCCAGCAGTCATGGACAGGGGAGTACTGGAAACACCATATATTTT. It is translated as CASSHGQGSTGNTIYF.

The rearrangement links TRBV3-1 (or the pseudogene TRBV3-2) to TRBJ2-3; a weak D match, TRBD1 (6 bases). CDR1 and CDR2 (germline): LGHDT, YNNKEL (reference sequence). This CDR3 contains 17 residues. Trimming shortened V by 6 bases and J by 1 base, and 20 bases separated the two germline ends. The CDR3 loop is CASSQQTGGSGTDTQYF. DNA for the CDR3: TGTGCCAGCAGTCAACAGACAGGAGGTTCTGGCACAGATACGCAGTATTTT.

The genes are TRBV30 and TRBJ1-1, with TRBD1 as a possible D gene (5 bases). The CDR3 is 15 amino acids. V lost 3 bases and J lost 6, with 20 bases in between. The germline gives CDR1 GTSNPN, CDR2 SVGIG (reference sequence). CDR3 in DNA: TGTGCCTGGAGCCTCCGGCAGGGATATGCCGCTGAAGCTTTCTTT. This gives the protein CAWSLRQGYAAEAFF.

For the CDR3, the DNA is TGTGCCAGCAGCTTAAATGTAGCGCCTAGCGGGAGGGCTTACACCGGGGAGCTGTTTTTT. This codes for CASSLNVAPSGRAYTGELFF. The chain recombines TRBV7-8 with TRBJ2-2, with 12 bases identical to TRBD2. CDR1 and CDR2 from the germline V gene are SGHVS and FQNEAQ. This CDR3 comprises 20 residues. The trim removed 2 bases at V and 3 bases at J, leaving 13 bases unmatched.

V usage is TRBV28 and J usage is TRBJ2-5; the D gene is possibly TRBD1 (5 bases). Trimming took 10 bases from V and 4 from J, leaving 16 bases between them. The CDR3 is made up of 13 amino acids. Per the germline V gene, CDR1 is MDHEN and CDR2 is SYDVKM. CDR3 sequence: CATSRPQGETQYF. The CDR3 DNA reads as TGTGCCACCTCCAGGCCCCAGGGAGAGACCCAGTACTTC.

This sequence joins TRBV30 and TRBJ2-2; D is ambiguous. Germline CDR1 reads GTSNPN; CDR2 reads SVGIG (reference sequence). The germline V and J ends were trimmed by 0 bases and 7 bases, with 3 bases remaining between them. CDR3 length equals 11 residues. The CDR3 region is CAWSVIGELFF. In DNA, the CDR3 is TGTGCCTGGAGTGTTATCGGGGAGCTGTTTTTT.